Shown below are 4 T cell receptor beta chains from a single sample sequenced in a study of cytomegalovirus exposure and HLA in healthy donors. Assay: immunoSEQ multiplex PCR; the TCRdb copy retains only in-frame clones and omits some. The sample has about 240,000 clones, more than 75% seen once; the top ten hold about 2.5%. The sample taken for sequencing was PBMCs. The receptors stem from a man between 18 and 35 years old in good health and CMV-seronegative.

V usage is TRBV9 and J usage is TRBJ2-1, with no clear D. V dropped 2 bases and J dropped 0 bases, with 12 bases sitting between them. The CDR3 runs 16 residues. Germline V CDR1 and CDR2: SGDLS, YYNGEE. CDR3 region: CASSVMAASSYNEQFF. CDR3 nucleotides: TGTGCCAGCAGCGTGATGGCGGCGAGCTCCTACAATGAGCAGTTCTTC.

This clone appeared a few times. The V gene is TRBV2, the J gene TRBJ1-5; D gene uncertain. The germline V gene has CDR1 SNHLY and CDR2 FYNNEI. V lost 2 bases, J lost 4 bases, and 9 bases lay in between. The CDR3 covers 14 residues. The CDR3 coding sequence is TGTGCCAGCAGTGAATTCCCCCAAAATCAGCCCCAGCATTTT. Translated, it gives CASSEFPQNQPQHF.

The chain employs TRBV7-8 and TRBJ1-5; no clear D gene. CDR1 SGHVS and CDR2 FQNEAQ come from the germline V gene. Trimming shortened V by 2 bases and J by 11 bases, and 16 bases separated the two germline ends. This CDR3 is built from 14 residues. The chain's CDR3 is CASSLLLPGKAQHF. CDR3 nucleotides: TGTGCCAGCAGCTTACTCCTTCCGGGGAAAGCCCAGCATTTT.

This chain joins TRBV4-1 and TRBJ1-6; possibly TRBD1 for D (5 bases). Trimming left V 4 bases short and J 11 bases short, with 18 bases between. CDR1 MGHRA and CDR2 YSYEKL come from the germline V gene. This CDR3 has 15 residues. CDR3 residues: CASSLGTDPPPPLHF. The CDR3 DNA is TGCGCCAGCAGCCTCGGGACTGACCCACCTCCACCCCTCCACTTT.